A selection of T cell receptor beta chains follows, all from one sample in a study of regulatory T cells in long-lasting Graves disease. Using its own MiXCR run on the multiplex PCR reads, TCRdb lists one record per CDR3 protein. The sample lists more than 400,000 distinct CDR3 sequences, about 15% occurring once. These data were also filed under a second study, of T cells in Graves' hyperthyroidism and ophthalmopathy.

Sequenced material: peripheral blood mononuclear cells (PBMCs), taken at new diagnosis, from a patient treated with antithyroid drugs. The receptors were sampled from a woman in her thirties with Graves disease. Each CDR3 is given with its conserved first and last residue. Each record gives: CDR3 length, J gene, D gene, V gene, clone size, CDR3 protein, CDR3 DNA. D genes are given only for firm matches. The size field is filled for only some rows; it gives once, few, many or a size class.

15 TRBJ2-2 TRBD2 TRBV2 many CASSGAGGGTGELFF TGTGCCAGCAGTGGAGCGGGAGGTGGAACCGGGGAGCTGTTTTTT
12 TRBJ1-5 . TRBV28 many CASKSGNQPQHF TGTGCCAGCAAATCCGGCAATCAGCCCCAGCATTTT
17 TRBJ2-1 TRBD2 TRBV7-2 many CASSLASRLAGYNEQFF TGTGCCAGCAGCTTAGCCTCCCGGCTAGCGGGTTACAATGAGCAGTTCTTC
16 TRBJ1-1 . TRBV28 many CASSLSWGLGNTEAFF TGTGCCAGCAGTTTATCTTGGGGGCTCGGGAACACTGAAGCTTTCTTT
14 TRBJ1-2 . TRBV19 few CASSMLGSNYGYTF TGTGCCAGTAGTATGTTGGGGTCTAACTATGGCTACACCTTC
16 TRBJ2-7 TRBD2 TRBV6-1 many CASTRLAGASSYEQYF TGTGCCAGCACCAGACTAGCGGGGGCGAGCTCCTACGAGCAGTACTTC
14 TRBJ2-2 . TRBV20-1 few CSASKGGSTGELFF TGCAGTGCTAGTAAGGGGGGAAGCACCGGGGAGCTGTTTTTT
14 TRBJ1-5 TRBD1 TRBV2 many CASSPDRDNQPQHF TGTGCCAGCAGTCCTGACAGGGACAATCAGCCCCAGCATTTT
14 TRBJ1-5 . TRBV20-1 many CSAREDFDNQPQHF TGCAGTGCTAGAGAGGATTTCGACAATCAGCCCCAGCATTTT
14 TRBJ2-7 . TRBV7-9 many CASSFLSGSYEQYF TGTGCCAGCAGCTTCCTTAGCGGATCCTACGAGCAGTACTTC
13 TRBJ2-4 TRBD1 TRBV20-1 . CSARWDRDNIQYF TGCAGTGCGCGGTGGGACAGGGACAACATTCAGTACTTC
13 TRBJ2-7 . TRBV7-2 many CASSSGGAYEQYF TGTGCCAGCAGTTCAGGGGGGGCCTACGAGCAGTACTTC
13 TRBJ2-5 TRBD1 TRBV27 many CASRPDRKETQYF TGTGCCAGCAGACCGGACAGGAAAGAGACCCAGTACTTC
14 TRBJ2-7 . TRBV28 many CASSTTGTTYEQYF TGTGCCAGCAGTACAACCGGGACAACCTACGAGCAGTACTTC
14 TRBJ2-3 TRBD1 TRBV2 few CASKPGQGADTQYF TGTGCCAGCAAGCCGGGACAGGGGGCAGATACGCAGTATTTT
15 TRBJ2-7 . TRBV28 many CASRLRRGYTYEQYF TGTGCCAGCAGACTGCGGAGGGGTTATACCTACGAGCAGTACTTC
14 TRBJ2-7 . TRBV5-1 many CASSLLGPGYEQYF TGCGCCAGCAGCTTGCTTGGTCCAGGCTACGAGCAGTACTTC
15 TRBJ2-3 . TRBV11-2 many CASSPEIAGTDTQYF TGTGCCAGCAGCCCCGAGATAGCGGGCACAGATACGCAGTATTTT
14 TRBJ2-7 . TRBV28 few CASTTTGFSYEQYF TGTGCCAGCACTACGACAGGCTTCTCCTACGAGCAGTACTTC
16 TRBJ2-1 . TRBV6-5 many CASSYKGSGTINEQFF TGTGCCAGCAGTTACAAGGGATCCGGGACCATCAATGAGCAGTTCTTC
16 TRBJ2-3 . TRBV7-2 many CASSAQATYRTDTQYF TGTGCCAGCAGCGCTCAGGCGACCTACCGCACAGATACGCAGTATTTT
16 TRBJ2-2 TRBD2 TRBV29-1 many CSVRIAGGLNTGELFF TGCAGCGTCCGCATAGCGGGAGGATTAAACACCGGGGAGCTGTTTTTT
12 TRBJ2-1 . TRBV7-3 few CASSLGTREQFF TGTGCCAGCAGCTTAGGGACAAGAGAGCAGTTCTTC
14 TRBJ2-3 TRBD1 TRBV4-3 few CASSQDSGGDTQYF TGCGCCAGCAGCCAAGATTCAGGGGGAGATACGCAGTATTTT
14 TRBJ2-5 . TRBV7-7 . CASSRDGRGETQYF TGTGCTAGCAGCCGCGACGGTCGGGGGGAGACCCAGTACTTC
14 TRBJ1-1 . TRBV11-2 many CASSHVGAPTEAFF TGTGCCAGCAGCCATGTGGGGGCCCCCACTGAAGCTTTCTTT
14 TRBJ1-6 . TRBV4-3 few CASSQEQGYSPLHF TGCGCCAGCAGCCAAGAGCAGGGTTACTCACCCCTCCACTTT
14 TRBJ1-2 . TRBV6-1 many CASSAAGCRNGYTF TGTGCCAGCAGCGCCGCGGGGTGTAGGAATGGCTACACCTTC
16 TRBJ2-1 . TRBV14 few CASSQVTSIKTNEQFF TGTGCCAGCAGCCAAGTTACCTCGATAAAGACTAATGAGCAGTTCTTC
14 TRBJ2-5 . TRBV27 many CASSSGALQETQYF TGTGCCAGCAGTTCGGGGGCCTTACAAGAGACCCAGTACTTC
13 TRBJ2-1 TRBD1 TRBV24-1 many CATSEPGQNEQFF TGTGCCACCAGTGAACCGGGACAGAATGAGCAGTTCTTC
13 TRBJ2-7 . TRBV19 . CASSMGPVTEQYF TGTGCCAGTAGTATGGGCCCAGTGACCGAGCAGTACTTC
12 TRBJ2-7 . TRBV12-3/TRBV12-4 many CASSETSYEQYF TGTGCCAGCAGCGAAACCTCCTACGAGCAGTACTTC
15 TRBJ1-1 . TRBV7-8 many CASSTRRGMNTEAFF TGTGCCAGCAGCACGCGACGGGGGATGAACACTGAAGCTTTCTTT
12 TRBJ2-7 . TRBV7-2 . CASSLMPYEQYF TGTGCCAGCAGCCTAATGCCCTACGAGCAGTACTTC
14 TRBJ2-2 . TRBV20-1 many CSARGPANTGELFF TGCAGTGCTAGGGGACCGGCGAACACCGGGGAGCTGTTTTTT
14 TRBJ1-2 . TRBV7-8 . CASSLVAQGFGYTF TGTGCCAGCAGCTTAGTGGCACAGGGATTTGGCTACACCTTC